The T cell receptor beta chain described here comes from a study of T cells after yellow fever vaccination. This CDR3 comprises 14 residues. From germline, CDR1 is SEHNR and CDR2 FQNEAQ (reference sequence). Trimming took 5 bases from V and 0 from J, leaving 11 bases between them. A single record per CDR3 protein comes from TCRdb applying MiXCR to the 5' RACE reads. The data hold 500,000 to 700,000 distinct CDR3 sequences, with less than 20% observed a single time. The clonotype comes from a man aged 30-40 years who received the YFV17D yellow fever vaccine. The material was PBMCs, obtained 15 days after the yellow fever booster vaccination. The chain employs TRBV7-9 and TRBJ2-7; a possible D gene is TRBD1 (5 bases). The CDR3 DNA is TGTGCCAGCAGCAAGGTCGACAGCTCCTACGAGCAGTACTTC. Translated, it gives CASSKVDSSYEQYF.